This T cell receptor (beta chain) was identified during a study of identical twins. Trimming shortened V by 4 bases and J by 12 bases, and 12 bases separated the two germline ends. This CDR3 has 11 residues. Germline CDR1 is MDHEN and CDR2 is SYDVKM. cDNA molecules carried unique molecular identifiers, and template switching added a universal primer site. TCRdb ran MiXCR on the 5' RACE reads and lists one entry per CDR3 protein. The sample shows roughly 770,000 distinct CDR3 sequences, 15% to 20% of them seen only once. These sequences were also reported in another study, on T cells expressing NK-cell markers. From that second work: It was sorted CD3+CD56-NKG2C+, CD3+CD56+NKG2C- and CD3+CD56+NKG2C+ T cells that provided the TCR beta repertoires. Most of the eight sequenced donors tested HCMV-seropositive; one tested seronegative.

The sequence derives from a woman aged 18-30 years in good health. Input material: PBMCs. The rearrangement uses TRBV28 and TRBJ1-1, with no clear D. CDR3 DNA: TGTGCCAGCAGTTCCCCTTCTGGAACTTTCTTT. Translating gives CASSSPSGTFF.